This TCR beta chain came from a study of T cell changes during pregnancy in multiple sclerosis. CDR1 is MDHEN and CDR2 is SYDVKM in the germline V gene. The CDR3 consists of 14 residues. Trimming left V 4 bases short and J 3 bases short, with 10 bases between. Clones were sequenced by immunoSEQ multiplex PCR, and TCRdb holds only the in-frame ones, with some missing. The sample records roughly 16,000 clones, roughly 88% being singletons. The receptor was derived from a female donor in good health, enrolled as a control in a pregnancy study. V usage is TRBV28 and J usage is TRBJ1-5; TRBD1 is a possible D gene (6 bases). The sample consisted of CD8+ T cells from peripheral blood mononuclear cells, taken after pregnancy. CDR3 sequence: CASSSDSLNQPQHF. The CDR3 DNA is TGTGCCAGCAGTTCGGACAGTCTCAATCAGCCCCAGCATTTT.